One sample yielded the 3 T cell receptor beta chains listed below, sequenced in a study of PD-L1 blockade in urothelial cancer. The time point is: pretreatment peripheral blood. The assay was immunoSEQ multiplex PCR, and TCRdb's table has in-frame clones only and misses some. The table records some 71,000 clones, just under 85% of them present only once. The sample in question was PBMCs, obtained around atezolizumab (anti-PD-L1) treatment. These receptors were collected from a man aged 40-55 years with urothelial cancer.

This clone appeared a single time. The chain couples TRBV6-5 to TRBJ1-2; D remains ambiguous. Trimming pared 5 bases from V and 1 base from J, leaving 8 bases between. The CDR3 contains 13 residues. Germline loops: CDR1 MNHEY, CDR2 SVGAGI. CDR3 bases: TGTGCCAGCAGTCAGTCTTTTAACTATGGCTACACCTTC. It is translated as CASSQSFNYGYTF.

The chain's CDR3 is CASSWTSGRVRETQYF. The CDR3 DNA sequence: TGTGCCAGCAGCTGGACTAGCGGGAGGGTTCGGGAGACCCAGTACTTC. The rearrangement links TRBV5-8 to TRBJ2-5; 15 nucleotides match TRBD2. V lost 3 bases and J lost 5; bases outside the gene matches: 5. The germline V gene has CDR1 SGHTS and CDR2 YDEGEE. The CDR3 consists of 16 residues.

V usage is TRBV2 and J usage is TRBJ2-7; tentatively, D is TRBD1 (6 bases). This CDR3 has 13 amino acids. Trimming took off 8 bases at V and 3 bases at J, with 14 bases between the two ends. Germline V gene data show CDR1 as SNHLY and CDR2 as FYNNEI. Here the CDR3 reads CASDSKQGYEQYF. The DNA of the CDR3 is TGTGCCAGCGATAGCAAACAGGGCTACGAGCAGTACTTC.